The 5 T cell receptor beta chains given below trace back to one sample, sequenced in a study of blood T cell repertoires in COVID-19. The repertoire was sequenced with immunoSEQ multiplex PCR; TCRdb's copy has only in-frame clones and lacks some. The sample has over 150,000 clones, 80% to 90% seen once. The sample comprised peripheral blood. The receptors shown here come from a woman of 80 years or more with COVID-19, enrolled during active disease.

This chain connects TRBV6-5 to TRBJ2-3; weak D call: TRBD1 (6 bases). The CDR3 covers 15 residues. Germline CDR1 is MNHEY and CDR2 is SVGAGI. V gave up 2 bases and J gave up 0 bases, with 9 bases separating them. The CDR3 region has the DNA TGTGCCAGCAGTTACCGGACAGTTAGCACAGATACGCAGTATTTT. Translated: CASSYRTVSTDTQYF.

The chain employs TRBV19 and TRBJ2-3; 12 positions match TRBD2. CDR1 LNHDA and CDR2 SQIVND come from the germline V gene (reference sequence). This CDR3 region has 15 residues. Losses at the gene ends were 3 bases for V and 6 bases for J; bases not matched to a gene: 4. The CDR3 region is CASSIGLAGYDTQYF. CDR3 in DNA: TGTGCCAGTAGTATCGGACTAGCGGGGTACGATACGCAGTATTTT.

The chain joins TRBV30 to TRBJ2-7; D is possibly TRBD2 (5 bases). The CDR3 covers 12 residues. Per the germline V gene, CDR1 is GTSNPN and CDR2 is SVGIG (reference sequence). Deletions cut 3 bases from V and 2 bases from J, with 8 bases between. The CDR3 loop is CAWSTGAYEQYF. The DNA for the CDR3 is TGTGCCTGGAGCACCGGGGCCTACGAGCAGTACTTC.

The chain has TRBV7-9 and TRBJ2-7; TRBD1 is a possible D gene (6 bases). The CDR3 runs 15 residues. CDR1 is SEHNR and CDR2 is FQNEAQ in the germline V gene (reference sequence). The ends were cut back, 5 bases at V and 0 bases at J, with 14 bases in the middle. The CDR3 DNA follows: TGTGCCAGCAGCCGACGAACAGGGAGCTCCTACGAGCAGTACTTC. Its translation is CASSRRTGSSYEQYF.

A remark on this clone: The same CDR3 is also encoded by other DNA sequences in this sample. The gene calls are TRBV7-2 and TRBJ2-1; 7 bases line up with TRBD1. The CDR3 covers 15 residues. Trimming cost V 1 base and J 0 bases; bases outside gene matches: 0. Germline lookup yields CDR1 SGHTA and CDR2 FQGNSA. CDR3 in amino acids: CASSLDRGSYNEQFF. CDR3 DNA: TGTGCCAGCAGCTTAGACAGGGGCTCCTACAATGAGCAGTTCTTC.